This T cell receptor (beta chain) was identified during a study of vaccination and CD4 T cells after COVID-19. About the research overall: Six males and four females, two of them Hispanic, were enrolled as convalescents. As a positive control, some control cultures were given a CEFX pool, while others were given an HIV-1 Nef pool or no peptide.

Sequencing of the DNA from cultured CD4+ T cells was carried out with the Oncomine TCR Beta short-read assay. Each CDR3 protein is one row after TCRdb ran MiXCR on the PCR reads. The sample lists approximately 18,000 distinct CDR3 sequences; approximately 45% were seen once. The CDR3 length is 15 residues. V was clipped by 2 bases and J by 2 bases, with 12 bases between them. Germline lookup yields CDR1 SNHLY and CDR2 FYNNEI. This clonotype has a handful of counts. No antigen is known for it. Treatment defined: roughly 11-day PBMC culture with coronavirus spike peptide pools or control peptides (ViraFEST assay).

This TCR came from a human donor who had recovered from COVID-19. The V gene is TRBV2, the J gene TRBJ1-2; possibly TRBD1 for D (6 bases). The source material was CD4+ T cells from blood, cultured in vitro, sampled after SARS-CoV-2 vaccination. This CDR3 reads CASSELHQGNYGYTF. The CDR3 coding sequence is TGTGCCAGCAGTGAATTGCACCAGGGGAACTATGGCTACACCTTC.